This record looks at one T cell receptor beta chain sequence and its context. What it binds is unknown. This sample is part of a study of T cell repertoires in cytomegalovirus infection. Study overall: Based on public TCR beta signatures, there were indications of CMV infection and of a matching HLA type. General study results and limits: The cumulative frequency of public TCR beta families identified carriers of CMV plus the relevant HLA. There were HLA-C-restricted CMV-specific TCR beta clonotypes dominating the ex vivo response.

Via MiXCR, TCRdb re-called the reads, giving one row per CDR3 protein. This table has roughly 730,000 distinct CDR3 sequences, roughly 36% appearing once. This CDR3 has 12 residues. Germline CDR1 and CDR2: MNHEY and SMNVEV (reference sequence). V was cut by 5 bases and J by 13 bases, with 18 bases left in between. This clonotype originated in a human donor in good health (CMV status not recorded). Some clones in this sample may be carry-over from other donors' samples. This material consisted of cultured PBMCs, taken from culture after CMV antigen stimulation. The genes are TRBV27 and TRBJ2-7; weak D call: TRBD1 (6 bases). In DNA, the CDR3 is TGTGCCAGCAGTCTCCGGGACAAGGAGTTTTACTTC. Translated: CASSLRDKEFYF.